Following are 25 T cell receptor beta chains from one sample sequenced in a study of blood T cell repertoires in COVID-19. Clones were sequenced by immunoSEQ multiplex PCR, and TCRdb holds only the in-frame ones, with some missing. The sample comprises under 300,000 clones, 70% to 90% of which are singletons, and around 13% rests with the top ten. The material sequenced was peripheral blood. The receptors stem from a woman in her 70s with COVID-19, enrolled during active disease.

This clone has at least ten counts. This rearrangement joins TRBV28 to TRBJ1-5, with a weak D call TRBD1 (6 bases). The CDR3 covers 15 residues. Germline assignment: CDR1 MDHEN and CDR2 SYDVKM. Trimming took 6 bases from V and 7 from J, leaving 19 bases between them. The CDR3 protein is CASSPTGTTSQPQHF. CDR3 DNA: TGTGCCAGCAGCCCGACAGGTACAACGTCGCAGCCCCAGCATTTT.

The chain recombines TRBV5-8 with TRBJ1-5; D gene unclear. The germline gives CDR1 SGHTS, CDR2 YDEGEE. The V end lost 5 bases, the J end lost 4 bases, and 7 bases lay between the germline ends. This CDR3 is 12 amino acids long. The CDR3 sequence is CASRNTNQPQHF. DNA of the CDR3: TGTGCCAGCAGGAACACGAATCAGCCCCAGCATTTT.

CDR3 bases: TGTGCCAGCAGTCTTGACAGGGGTGGCAATCAGCCCCAGCATTTT. Translated: CASSLDRGGNQPQHF. The chain carries TRBV2 and TRBJ1-5; 8 bases match TRBD1. Germline V lookup: CDR1 SNHLY, CDR2 FYNNEI. The CDR3 is made up of 15 amino acids. V gave up 5 bases and J gave up 2 bases; unmatched junction bases: 5.

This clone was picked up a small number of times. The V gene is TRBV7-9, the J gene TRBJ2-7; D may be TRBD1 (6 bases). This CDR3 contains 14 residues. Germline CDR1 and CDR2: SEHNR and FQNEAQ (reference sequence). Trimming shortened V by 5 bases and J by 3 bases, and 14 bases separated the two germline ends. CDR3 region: CASSKTGQSYEQYF. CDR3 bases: TGTGCCAGCAGCAAGACCGGACAGAGCTACGAGCAGTACTTC. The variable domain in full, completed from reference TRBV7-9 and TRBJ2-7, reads DTGVSQNPRHKITKRGQNVTFRCDPISEHNRLYWYRQTLGQGPEFLTYFQNEAQLEKSRLLSDRFSAERPKGSFSTLEIQRTEQGDSAMYLCASSKTGQSYEQYFGPGTRLTVT.

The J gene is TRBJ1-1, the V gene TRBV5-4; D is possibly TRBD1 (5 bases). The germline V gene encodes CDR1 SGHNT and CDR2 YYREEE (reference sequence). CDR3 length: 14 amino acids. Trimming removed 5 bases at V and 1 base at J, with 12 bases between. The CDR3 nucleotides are TGTGCCAGCAGTTCCGTGGGGGGGAACACTGAAGCTTTCTTT. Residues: CASSSVGGNTEAFF.

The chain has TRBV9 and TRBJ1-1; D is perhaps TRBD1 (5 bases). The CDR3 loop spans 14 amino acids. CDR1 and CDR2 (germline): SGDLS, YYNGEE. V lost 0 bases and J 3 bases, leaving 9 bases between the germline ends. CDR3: CASSVVGAHTEAFF. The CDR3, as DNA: TGTGCCAGCAGCGTAGTAGGGGCACACACTGAAGCTTTCTTT.

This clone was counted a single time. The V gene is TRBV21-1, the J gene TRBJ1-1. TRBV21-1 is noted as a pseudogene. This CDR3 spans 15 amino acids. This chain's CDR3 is CASSKGRGCDTEAFF. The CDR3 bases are TGTGCCAGCAGCAAAGGGAGGGGCTGCGACACTGAAGCTTTCTTT.

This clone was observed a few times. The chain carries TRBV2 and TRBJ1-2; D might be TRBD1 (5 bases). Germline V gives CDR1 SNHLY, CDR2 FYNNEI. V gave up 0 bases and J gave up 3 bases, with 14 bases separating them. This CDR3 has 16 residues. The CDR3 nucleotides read TGTGCCAGCAGTGAAGCTGGGAGGGGTTGGGACTATGGCTACACCTTC. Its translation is CASSEAGRGWDYGYTF.

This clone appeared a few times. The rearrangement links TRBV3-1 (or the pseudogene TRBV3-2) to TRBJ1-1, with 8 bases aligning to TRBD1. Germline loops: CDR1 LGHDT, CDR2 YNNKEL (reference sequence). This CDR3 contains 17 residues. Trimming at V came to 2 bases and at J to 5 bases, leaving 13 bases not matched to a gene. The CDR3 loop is CASSQPRTGWRGTEAFF. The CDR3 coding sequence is TGTGCCAGCAGCCAACCCCGGACAGGGTGGCGAGGGACTGAAGCTTTCTTT.

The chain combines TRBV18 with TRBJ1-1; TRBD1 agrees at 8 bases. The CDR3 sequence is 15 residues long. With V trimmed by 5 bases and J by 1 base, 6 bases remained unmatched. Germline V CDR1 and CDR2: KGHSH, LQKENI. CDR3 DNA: TGTGCCAGCTCAGCCGGGACAGGACAGAACACTGAAGCTTTCTTT. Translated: CASSAGTGQNTEAFF.

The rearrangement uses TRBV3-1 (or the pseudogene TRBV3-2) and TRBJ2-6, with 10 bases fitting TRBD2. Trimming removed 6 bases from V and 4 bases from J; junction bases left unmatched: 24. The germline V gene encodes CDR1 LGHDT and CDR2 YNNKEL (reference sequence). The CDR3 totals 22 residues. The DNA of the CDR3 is TGTGCCAGCAGTCGTAGCGGGGGGCCCCTACCTGAGCAGTTCGCCGGGGCCAACGTCCTGACTTTC. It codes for CASSRSGGPLPEQFAGANVLTF.

CDR3 sequence: CASSHSGTGGVDSPLHF. CDR3 in DNA: TGCGCCAGCAGCCACTCCGGGACAGGGGGAGTGGATTCACCCCTCCACTTT. The chain combines TRBV5-1 with TRBJ1-6; TRBD1 matches 11 bases. Germline-derived CDR1 and CDR2 are SGHRS and YFSETQ. CDR3 length equals 17 residues. The V gene end was trimmed by 4 bases and the J gene end by 8 bases; junction bases not matched to a gene: 11.

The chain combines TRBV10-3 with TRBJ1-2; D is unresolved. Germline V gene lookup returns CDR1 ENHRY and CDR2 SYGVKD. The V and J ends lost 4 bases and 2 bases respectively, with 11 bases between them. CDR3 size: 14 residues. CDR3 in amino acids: CAISVNYLNYGYTF. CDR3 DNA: TGTGCCATCAGTGTCAACTACCTAAACTATGGCTACACCTTC.

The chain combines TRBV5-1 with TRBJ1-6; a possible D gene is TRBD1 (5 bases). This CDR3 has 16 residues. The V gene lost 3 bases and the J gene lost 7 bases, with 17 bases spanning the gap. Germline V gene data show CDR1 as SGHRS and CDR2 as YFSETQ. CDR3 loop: CASSSGQGIYNSPLHF. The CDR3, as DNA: TGCGCCAGCAGCTCAGGGCAGGGTATATACAATTCACCCCTCCACTTT.

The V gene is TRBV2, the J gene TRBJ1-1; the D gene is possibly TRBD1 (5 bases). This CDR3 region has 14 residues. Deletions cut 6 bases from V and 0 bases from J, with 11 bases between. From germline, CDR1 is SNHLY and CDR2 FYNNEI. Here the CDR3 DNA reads TGTGCCAGCAGCCCAGGGTTAGTGAACACTGAAGCTTTCTTT. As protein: CASSPGLVNTEAFF.

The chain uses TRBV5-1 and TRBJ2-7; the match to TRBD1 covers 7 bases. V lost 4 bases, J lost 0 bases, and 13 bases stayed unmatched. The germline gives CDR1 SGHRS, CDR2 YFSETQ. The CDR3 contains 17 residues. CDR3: CASSGGQAELRSYEQYF. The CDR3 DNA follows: TGCGCCAGCAGCGGTGGACAGGCGGAACTACGCTCCTACGAGCAGTACTTC.

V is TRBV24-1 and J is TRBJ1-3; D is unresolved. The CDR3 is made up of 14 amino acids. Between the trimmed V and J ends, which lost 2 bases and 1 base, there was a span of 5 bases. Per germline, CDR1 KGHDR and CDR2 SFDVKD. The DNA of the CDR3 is TGTGCCACCAGTGATTCCTTATCTGGAAACACCATATATTTT. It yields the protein CATSDSLSGNTIYF.

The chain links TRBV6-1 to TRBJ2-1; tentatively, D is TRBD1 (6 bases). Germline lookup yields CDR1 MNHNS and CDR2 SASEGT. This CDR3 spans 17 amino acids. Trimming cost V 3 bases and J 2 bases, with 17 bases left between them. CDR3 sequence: CASSDIWGQGPYNEQFF. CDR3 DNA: TGTGCCAGCAGTGATATTTGGGGGCAGGGTCCCTACAATGAGCAGTTCTTC.

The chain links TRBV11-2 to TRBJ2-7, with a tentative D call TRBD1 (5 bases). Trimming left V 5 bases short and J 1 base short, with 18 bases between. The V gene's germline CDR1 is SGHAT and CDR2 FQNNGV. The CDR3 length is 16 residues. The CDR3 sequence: CASSPSKTVSSYEQYF. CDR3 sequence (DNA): TGTGCCAGCAGCCCTAGTAAGACAGTATCTTCCTACGAGCAGTACTTC.

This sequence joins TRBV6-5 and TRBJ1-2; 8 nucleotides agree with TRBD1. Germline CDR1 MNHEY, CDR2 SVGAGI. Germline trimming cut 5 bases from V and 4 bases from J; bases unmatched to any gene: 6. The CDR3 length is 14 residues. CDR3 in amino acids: CASSPGGGGYGYTF. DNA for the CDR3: TGTGCCAGCAGTCCAGGGGGCGGGGGCTATGGCTACACCTTC.

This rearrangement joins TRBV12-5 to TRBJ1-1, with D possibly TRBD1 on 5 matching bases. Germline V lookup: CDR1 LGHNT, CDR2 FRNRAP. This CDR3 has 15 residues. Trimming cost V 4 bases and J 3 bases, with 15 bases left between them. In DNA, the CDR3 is TGTGCTAGTGGTTCACCTAGGGGCATGGACACTGAAGCTTTCTTT. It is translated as CASGSPRGMDTEAFF.

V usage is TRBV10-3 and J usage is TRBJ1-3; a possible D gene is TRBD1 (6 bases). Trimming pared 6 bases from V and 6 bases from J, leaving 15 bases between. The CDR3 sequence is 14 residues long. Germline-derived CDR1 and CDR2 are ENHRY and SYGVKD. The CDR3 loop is CAIRDSSRENTIYF. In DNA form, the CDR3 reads TGTGCCATCAGGGACAGTTCGCGAGAAAACACCATATATTTT.

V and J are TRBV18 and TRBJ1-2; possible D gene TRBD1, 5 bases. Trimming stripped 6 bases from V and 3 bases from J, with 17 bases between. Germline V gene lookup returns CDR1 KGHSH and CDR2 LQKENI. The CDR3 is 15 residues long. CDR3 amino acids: CASSPSGGLDYGYTF. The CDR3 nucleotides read TGTGCCAGCTCCCCTAGTGGGGGGTTAGACTATGGCTACACCTTC.

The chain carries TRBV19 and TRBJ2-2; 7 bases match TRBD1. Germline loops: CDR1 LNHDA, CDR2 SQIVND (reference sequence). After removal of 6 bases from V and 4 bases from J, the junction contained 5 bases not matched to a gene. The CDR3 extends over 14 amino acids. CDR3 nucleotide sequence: TGTGCCAGTAGAGCAGGGGGTGGCACCGGGGAGCTGTTTTTT. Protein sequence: CASRAGGGTGELFF.

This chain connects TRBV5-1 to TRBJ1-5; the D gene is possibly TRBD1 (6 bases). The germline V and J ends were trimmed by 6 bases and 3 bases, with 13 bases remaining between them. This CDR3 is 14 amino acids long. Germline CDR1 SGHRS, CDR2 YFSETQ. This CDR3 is CASTPGDTNQPQHF. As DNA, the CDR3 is TGCGCCAGCACACCTGGGGACACCAATCAGCCCCAGCATTTT.